A selection of T cell receptor beta chains follows, all from one sample in a study of radiation and T cells in renal cell carcinoma. Assay: immunoSEQ multiplex PCR; the TCRdb copy retains only in-frame clones and omits some. The table includes some 100,000 clones, 82% detected once. The sequenced sample was blood, obtained from a patient whose treatment included radiotherapy and nephrectomy. The receptor set was obtained from a man between 60 and 75 years old with renal cell carcinoma. CDR3s include the opening cysteine and the closing phenylalanine or tryptophan. Each record gives: clone size, V gene, D gene, CDR3 length, J gene, CDR3 DNA, CDR3 protein. A D gene is named only where the DNA matches it firmly. Only part of the rows carry a size: once, few, many, or a class if the clone is expanded.

clone size: .
V gene: TRBV7-2
D gene: TRBD2
CDR3 length: 14
J gene: TRBJ2-5
CDR3 DNA: TGTGCCAGCAGCTCAGGCGGGGGGTTAAAGACCCAGTACTTC
CDR3 protein: CASSSGGGLKTQYF

clone size: .
V gene: TRBV10-3
D gene: TRBD2
CDR3 length: 13
J gene: TRBJ2-3
CDR3 DNA: TGTGCCATCGCGGGAGGGCCTGCAGATACGCAGTATTTT
CDR3 protein: CAIAGGPADTQYF

clone size: .
V gene: TRBV7-8
D gene: .
CDR3 length: 15
J gene: TRBJ1-5
CDR3 DNA: TGTGCCAGCAGCCACGGGGGGGAGCTCAATCAGCCCCAGCATTTT
CDR3 protein: CASSHGGELNQPQHF

clone size: .
V gene: TRBV5-6
D gene: .
CDR3 length: 14
J gene: TRBJ2-3
CDR3 DNA: TGTGCCAGCAGCTTGTCACCGCGCACAGATACGCAGTATTTT
CDR3 protein: CASSLSPRTDTQYF

clone size: .
V gene: TRBV10-3
D gene: TRBD1
CDR3 length: 11
J gene: TRBJ1-1
CDR3 DNA: TGTGCCACCCTATCGACAGGGTACGCTTTCTTT
CDR3 protein: CATLSTGYAFF

clone size: .
V gene: TRBV4-2
D gene: TRBD2
CDR3 length: 10
J gene: TRBJ2-1
CDR3 DNA: TGTGCCCGCAGGACTAGCGGGCAGTTCTTC
CDR3 protein: CARRTSGQFF

clone size: .
V gene: TRBV5-8
D gene: TRBD1
CDR3 length: 15
J gene: TRBJ2-2
CDR3 DNA: TGTGCCAGCAGCACCGGACAGGGGGTTACAAAAGAGCTGTTTTTT
CDR3 protein: CASSTGQGVTKELFF

clone size: .
V gene: TRBV7-2
D gene: TRBD1
CDR3 length: 12
J gene: TRBJ2-3
CDR3 DNA: TGTGCCAGCAGTTGGGGACAGGATACGCAGTATTTT
CDR3 protein: CASSWGQDTQYF

clone size: .
V gene: TRBV4-3
D gene: .
CDR3 length: 14
J gene: TRBJ2-7
CDR3 DNA: TGCGCCAGCAGCCAAGAAGGGGGGTCCTACGAGCAGTACTTC
CDR3 protein: CASSQEGGSYEQYF

clone size: .
V gene: TRBV11-1
D gene: .
CDR3 length: 12
J gene: TRBJ1-1
CDR3 DNA: TGTGCCAGCAGCCCGCGGCAGGCGATAGCTTTCTTT
CDR3 protein: CASSPRQAIAFF

clone size: .
V gene: TRBV28
D gene: TRBD1
CDR3 length: 15
J gene: TRBJ2-5
CDR3 DNA: TGTGCCAGCAGCCCCAATACAGGGGCGGTAGAGACCCAGTACTTC
CDR3 protein: CASSPNTGAVETQYF

clone size: .
V gene: TRBV19
D gene: TRBD1
CDR3 length: 15
J gene: TRBJ1-1
CDR3 DNA: TGTGCCAGTACCAGACGACAGGGAGCGAACACTGAAGCTTTCTTT
CDR3 protein: CASTRRQGANTEAFF

clone size: .
V gene: TRBV6-6
D gene: TRBD1
CDR3 length: 15
J gene: TRBJ1-4
CDR3 DNA: TGTGCCAGCAGTTACTCGACCCAGGGGGATGAAAAACTGTTTTTT
CDR3 protein: CASSYSTQGDEKLFF

clone size: .
V gene: TRBV11-1
D gene: TRBD1
CDR3 length: 15
J gene: TRBJ2-7
CDR3 DNA: TGTGCCAGCAGCTCCAGACAGGGTGTCGCCTACGAGCAGTACTTC
CDR3 protein: CASSSRQGVAYEQYF

clone size: .
V gene: TRBV4-2
D gene: .
CDR3 length: 16
J gene: TRBJ1-2
CDR3 DNA: TGTGCCAGCAGCCAAGAGGAGGGGCCCGGAATCTATGGCTACACCTTC
CDR3 protein: CASSQEEGPGIYGYTF

clone size: .
V gene: TRBV2
D gene: .
CDR3 length: 14
J gene: TRBJ2-7
CDR3 DNA: TGTGCCAGCAGCGCCTTGGTGGGACCCGACGAGCAGTACTTC
CDR3 protein: CASSALVGPDEQYF

clone size: .
V gene: TRBV15
D gene: .
CDR3 length: 13
J gene: TRBJ2-3
CDR3 DNA: TGTGCCACCAGCAGACGCCTTAGGGATACGCAGTATTTT
CDR3 protein: CATSRRLRDTQYF

clone size: .
V gene: TRBV10-1
D gene: .
CDR3 length: 21
J gene: TRBJ2-6
CDR3 DNA: TGCGCCAGCAGTGAGTCGAATCGAGAAGACTTGACTTACTCTGGGGCCAACGTCCTGACTTTC
CDR3 protein: CASSESNREDLTYSGANVLTF

clone size: few
V gene: TRBV4-1
D gene: .
CDR3 length: 15
J gene: TRBJ1-1
CDR3 DNA: TGCGCCAGCAGCCAGGGGGACCCGCAGAACACTGAAGCTTTCTTT
CDR3 protein: CASSQGDPQNTEAFF

clone size: .
V gene: TRBV5-1
D gene: .
CDR3 length: 14
J gene: TRBJ1-1
CDR3 DNA: TGCGCCAGCAGCTTGAAGGCAGGGACGTCTGAAGCTTTCTTT
CDR3 protein: CASSLKAGTSEAFF

clone size: .
V gene: TRBV4-1
D gene: TRBD2
CDR3 length: 20
J gene: TRBJ2-7
CDR3 DNA: TGCGCCAGCAGCCAAGATTTGGGGGCTAGCGGGAGCCCCCGGGGCTACGAGCAGTACTTC
CDR3 protein: CASSQDLGASGSPRGYEQYF

clone size: .
V gene: TRBV6-5
D gene: .
CDR3 length: 14
J gene: TRBJ2-5
CDR3 DNA: TGTGCCAGCAGTTACGACTCTCCGGCAGAGACCCAGTACTTC
CDR3 protein: CASSYDSPAETQYF

clone size: few
V gene: TRBV6-1
D gene: TRBD2
CDR3 length: 19
J gene: TRBJ2-4
CDR3 DNA: TGTGCCAGCAGTGAAGAATTCCCCTGGACGCCTAGCGGGAGAAACATTCAGTACTTC
CDR3 protein: CASSEEFPWTPSGRNIQYF

clone size: .
V gene: TRBV10-3
D gene: TRBD2
CDR3 length: 15
J gene: TRBJ2-4
CDR3 DNA: TGTGCCACCGCTCTAGCGGGAGACAGCCGAAACATTCAGTACTTC
CDR3 protein: CATALAGDSRNIQYF

clone size: .
V gene: TRBV6-5
D gene: TRBD2
CDR3 length: 15
J gene: TRBJ2-7
CDR3 DNA: TGTGCCAGCAGCCCCGGGACTAGCGGCTCCTACGAGCAGTACTTC
CDR3 protein: CASSPGTSGSYEQYF

clone size: .
V gene: TRBV6-5
D gene: TRBD2
CDR3 length: 13
J gene: TRBJ2-7
CDR3 DNA: TGTGCCAGCAGTTACAGGGGGACTAGCGAGCAGTACTTC
CDR3 protein: CASSYRGTSEQYF

clone size: .
V gene: TRBV7-8
D gene: .
CDR3 length: 13
J gene: TRBJ2-3
CDR3 DNA: TGTGCCAGCAGCTTAATTGGAGCAGATACGCAGTATTTT
CDR3 protein: CASSLIGADTQYF

clone size: .
V gene: TRBV25-1
D gene: .
CDR3 length: 15
J gene: TRBJ2-1
CDR3 DNA: TGTGCCAGCAGTGAACGACGGGCTGCCTACAATGAGCAGTTCTTC
CDR3 protein: CASSERRAAYNEQFF

clone size: .
V gene: TRBV25-1
D gene: TRBD1
CDR3 length: 14
J gene: TRBJ1-1
CDR3 DNA: TGTGCCAGCAGTGCGAGCAGCAGGGGGACTGAAGCTTTCTTT
CDR3 protein: CASSASSRGTEAFF

clone size: .
V gene: TRBV5-1
D gene: TRBD2
CDR3 length: 15
J gene: TRBJ2-3
CDR3 DNA: TGCGCCAGCAGCTTGGAGCTAGCGGGCACAGATACGCAGTATTTT
CDR3 protein: CASSLELAGTDTQYF

clone size: .
V gene: TRBV5-1
D gene: .
CDR3 length: 15
J gene: TRBJ2-3
CDR3 DNA: TGCGCCAGCAGCTTGGAGCAGGGCAGCACAGATACGCAGTATTTT
CDR3 protein: CASSLEQGSTDTQYF

clone size: .
V gene: TRBV11-2
D gene: .
CDR3 length: 13
J gene: TRBJ2-7
CDR3 DNA: TGTGCCAGCAGCTTCACGGACGCCTACGAGCAGTACTTC
CDR3 protein: CASSFTDAYEQYF

clone size: .
V gene: TRBV27
D gene: TRBD2
CDR3 length: 17
J gene: TRBJ2-1
CDR3 DNA: TGTGCCAGCAGTCCGGACCAAGCGGGGGGGCCGTACAATGAGCAGTTCTTC
CDR3 protein: CASSPDQAGGPYNEQFF

clone size: .
V gene: TRBV29-1
D gene: TRBD2
CDR3 length: 18
J gene: TRBJ2-1
CDR3 DNA: TGCAGCGTTGAAGTTTCTCTAGCGGGAGGCACTGTCCACAATGAGCAGTTCTTC
CDR3 protein: CSVEVSLAGGTVHNEQFF

clone size: .
V gene: TRBV5-4
D gene: .
CDR3 length: 14
J gene: TRBJ2-7
CDR3 DNA: TGTGCCAGCACCCGGTGGGGTGGAGGTTACGAGCAGTACTTC
CDR3 protein: CASTRWGGGYEQYF

clone size: .
V gene: TRBV4-2
D gene: .
CDR3 length: 14
J gene: TRBJ2-3
CDR3 DNA: TGTGCCAGCAGTGTATTAGGACCAACAGATACGCAGTATTTT
CDR3 protein: CASSVLGPTDTQYF

clone size: .
V gene: TRBV5-1
D gene: .
CDR3 length: 14
J gene: TRBJ2-7
CDR3 DNA: TGCGCCAGCAGCTTGGTGCCAGGGGCCTACGAGCAGTACTTC
CDR3 protein: CASSLVPGAYEQYF

clone size: .
V gene: TRBV28
D gene: .
CDR3 length: 16
J gene: TRBJ2-5
CDR3 DNA: TGTGCCAGCAGTTTATTGTGGGCGGGGTACCAAGAGACCCAGTACTTC
CDR3 protein: CASSLLWAGYQETQYF

clone size: few
V gene: TRBV27
D gene: .
CDR3 length: 15
J gene: TRBJ1-1
CDR3 DNA: TGTGCCAGCAGTCAATATCTTCGGGTGAACACTGAAGCTTTCTTT
CDR3 protein: CASSQYLRVNTEAFF

clone size: .
V gene: TRBV4-3
D gene: .
CDR3 length: 16
J gene: TRBJ2-5
CDR3 DNA: TGCGCCAGCAGCCAAGATGGAGGGATAGCTCAAGAGACCCAGTACTTC
CDR3 protein: CASSQDGGIAQETQYF

clone size: .
V gene: TRBV15
D gene: .
CDR3 length: 15
J gene: TRBJ2-1
CDR3 DNA: TGTGCCACCAGCAGCAGCGTTAGCTCCTACAATGAGCAGTTCTTC
CDR3 protein: CATSSSVSSYNEQFF

clone size: .
V gene: TRBV7-2
D gene: .
CDR3 length: 17
J gene: TRBJ1-1
CDR3 DNA: TGTGCCAGCAACCTCTTATGGCAGGGAGGGCTGAACACTGAAGCTTTCTTT
CDR3 protein: CASNLLWQGGLNTEAFF

clone size: .
V gene: TRBV7-2
D gene: .
CDR3 length: 14
J gene: TRBJ2-7
CDR3 DNA: TGTGCCAGCAGCTTGTTTGGGCAGACCTACGAGCAGTACTTC
CDR3 protein: CASSLFGQTYEQYF

clone size: .
V gene: TRBV29-1
D gene: .
CDR3 length: 14
J gene: TRBJ2-5
CDR3 DNA: TGCAGCGTTGAAGAATTTAACTCCCAAGAGACCCAGTACTTC
CDR3 protein: CSVEEFNSQETQYF

clone size: .
V gene: TRBV7-6
D gene: .
CDR3 length: 12
J gene: TRBJ2-1
CDR3 DNA: TGTGCCAGCAGCTTAGTCGACAATGAGCAGTTCTTC
CDR3 protein: CASSLVDNEQFF

clone size: .
V gene: TRBV5-6
D gene: TRBD2
CDR3 length: 14
J gene: TRBJ2-1
CDR3 DNA: TGTGCCAGCAGCGGGGGACTAGGGTACGATGAGCAGTTCTTC
CDR3 protein: CASSGGLGYDEQFF

clone size: .
V gene: TRBV9
D gene: .
CDR3 length: 14
J gene: TRBJ2-3
CDR3 DNA: TGTGCCAGCAGCGTAGCTCGGTGGACCGATACGCAGTATTTT
CDR3 protein: CASSVARWTDTQYF

clone size: few
V gene: TRBV2
D gene: .
CDR3 length: 12
J gene: TRBJ2-7
CDR3 DNA: TGTGCCAGCAAGGGGGATCCCTACGAGCAGTACTTC
CDR3 protein: CASKGDPYEQYF

clone size: .
V gene: TRBV14
D gene: TRBD1
CDR3 length: 15
J gene: TRBJ2-3
CDR3 DNA: TGTGCCAGCAGCCGCAGGACAGGGCGAGTAGATACGCAGTATTTT
CDR3 protein: CASSRRTGRVDTQYF

clone size: .
V gene: TRBV15
D gene: TRBD1
CDR3 length: 16
J gene: TRBJ1-1
CDR3 DNA: TGTGCCACCAGCAGAGACCCAGGGGGCTGGAACACTGAAGCTTTCTTT
CDR3 protein: CATSRDPGGWNTEAFF

clone size: few
V gene: TRBV27
D gene: TRBD2
CDR3 length: 15
J gene: TRBJ2-1
CDR3 DNA: TGTGCCAGCAGTTTGGGACTAGCGGGATTAGGTGAGCAGTTCTTC
CDR3 protein: CASSLGLAGLGEQFF

clone size: few
V gene: TRBV7-9
D gene: .
CDR3 length: 14
J gene: TRBJ2-4
CDR3 DNA: TGTGCCAGCAGCGAGGGGTTAGCCAAAAACATTCAGTACTTC
CDR3 protein: CASSEGLAKNIQYF